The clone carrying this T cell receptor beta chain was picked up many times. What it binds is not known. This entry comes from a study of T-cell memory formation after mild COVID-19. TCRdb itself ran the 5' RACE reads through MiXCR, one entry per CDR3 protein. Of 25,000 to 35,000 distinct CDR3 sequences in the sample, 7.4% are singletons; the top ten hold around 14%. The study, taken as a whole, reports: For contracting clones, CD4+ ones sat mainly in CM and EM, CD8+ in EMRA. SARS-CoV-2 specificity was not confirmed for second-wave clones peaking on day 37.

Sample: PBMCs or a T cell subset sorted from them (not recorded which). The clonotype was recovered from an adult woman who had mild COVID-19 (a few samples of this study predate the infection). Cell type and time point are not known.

CDR3 DNA sequence: TGTGCCAGCAGCTTCTCCCGGGACAGGGCCGGAATGAACACTGAAGCTTTCTTT. This codes for CASSFSRDRAGMNTEAFF. This chain links TRBV7-9 with TRBJ1-1; 9 positions agree with TRBD1. The J segment lost 0 bases and the V segment lost 3 bases, leaving 11 bases of the junction unmatched. The CDR3 has 18 residues. The germline V gene encodes CDR1 SEHNR and CDR2 FQNEAQ (reference sequence).